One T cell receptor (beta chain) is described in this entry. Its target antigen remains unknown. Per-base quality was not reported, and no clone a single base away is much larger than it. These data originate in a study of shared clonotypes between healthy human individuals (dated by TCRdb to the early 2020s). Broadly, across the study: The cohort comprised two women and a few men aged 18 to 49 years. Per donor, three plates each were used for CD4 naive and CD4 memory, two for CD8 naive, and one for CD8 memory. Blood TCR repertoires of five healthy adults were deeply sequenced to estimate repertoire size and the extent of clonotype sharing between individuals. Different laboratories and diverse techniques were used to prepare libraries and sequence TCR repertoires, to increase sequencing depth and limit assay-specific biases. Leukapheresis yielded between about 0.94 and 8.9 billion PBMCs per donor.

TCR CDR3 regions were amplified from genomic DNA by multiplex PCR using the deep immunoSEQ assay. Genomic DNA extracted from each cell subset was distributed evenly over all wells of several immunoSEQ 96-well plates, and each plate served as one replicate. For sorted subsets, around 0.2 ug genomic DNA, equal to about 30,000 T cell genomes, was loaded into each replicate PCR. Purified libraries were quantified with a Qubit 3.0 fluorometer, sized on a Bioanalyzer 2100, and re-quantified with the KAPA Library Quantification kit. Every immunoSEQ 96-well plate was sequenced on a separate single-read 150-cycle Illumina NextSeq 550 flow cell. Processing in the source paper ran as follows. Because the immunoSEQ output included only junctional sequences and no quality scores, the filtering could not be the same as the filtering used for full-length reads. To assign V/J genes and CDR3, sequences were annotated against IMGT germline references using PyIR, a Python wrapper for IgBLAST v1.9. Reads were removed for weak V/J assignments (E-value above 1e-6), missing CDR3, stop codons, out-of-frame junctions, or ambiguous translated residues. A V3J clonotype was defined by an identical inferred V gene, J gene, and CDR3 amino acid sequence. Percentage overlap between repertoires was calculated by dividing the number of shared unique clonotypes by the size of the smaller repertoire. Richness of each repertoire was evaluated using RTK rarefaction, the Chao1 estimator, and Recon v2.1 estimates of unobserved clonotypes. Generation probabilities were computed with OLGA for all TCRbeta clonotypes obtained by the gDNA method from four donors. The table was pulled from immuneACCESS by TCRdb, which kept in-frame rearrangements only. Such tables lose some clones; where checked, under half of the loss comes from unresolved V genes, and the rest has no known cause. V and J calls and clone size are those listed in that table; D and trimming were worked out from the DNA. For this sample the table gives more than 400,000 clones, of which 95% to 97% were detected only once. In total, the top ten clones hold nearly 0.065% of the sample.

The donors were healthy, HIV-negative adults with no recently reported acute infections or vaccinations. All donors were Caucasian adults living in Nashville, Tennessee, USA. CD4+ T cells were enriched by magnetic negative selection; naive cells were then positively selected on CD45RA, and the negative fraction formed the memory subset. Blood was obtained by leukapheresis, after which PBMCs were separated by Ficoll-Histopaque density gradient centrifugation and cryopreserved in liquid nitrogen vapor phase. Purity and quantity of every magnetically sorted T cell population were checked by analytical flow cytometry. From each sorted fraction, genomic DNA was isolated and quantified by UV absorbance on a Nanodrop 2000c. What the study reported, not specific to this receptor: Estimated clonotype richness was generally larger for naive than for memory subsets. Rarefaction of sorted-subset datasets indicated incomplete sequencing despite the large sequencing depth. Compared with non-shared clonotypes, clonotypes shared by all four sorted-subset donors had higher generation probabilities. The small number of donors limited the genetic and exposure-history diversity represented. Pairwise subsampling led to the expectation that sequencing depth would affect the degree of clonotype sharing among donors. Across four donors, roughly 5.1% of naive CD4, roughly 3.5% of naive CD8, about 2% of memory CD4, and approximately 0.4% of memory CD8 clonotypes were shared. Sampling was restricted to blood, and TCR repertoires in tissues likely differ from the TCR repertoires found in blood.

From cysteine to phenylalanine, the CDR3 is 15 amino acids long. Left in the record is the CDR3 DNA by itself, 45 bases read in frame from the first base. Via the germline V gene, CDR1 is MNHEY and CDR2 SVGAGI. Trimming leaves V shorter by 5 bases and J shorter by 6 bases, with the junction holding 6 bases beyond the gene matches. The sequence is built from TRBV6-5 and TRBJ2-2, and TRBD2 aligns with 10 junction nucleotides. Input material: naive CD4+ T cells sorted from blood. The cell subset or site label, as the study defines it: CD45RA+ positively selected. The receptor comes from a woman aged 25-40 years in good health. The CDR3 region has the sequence CASSLAGVLAGELFF. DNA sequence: TGTGCCAGCAGTCTAGCGGGAGTATTGGCCGGGGAGCTGTTTTTT.